The 30 T cell receptor beta chains presented below share a single source sample, sequenced in a study of T cell responses to AZD1222 COVID-19 vaccine. TCRdb's copy holds only in-frame clones and misses some; the assay was immunoSEQ multiplex PCR. Of roughly 100,000 clones in the sample, roughly 87% were seen once. Sequenced material: peripheral blood, taken 28 days after the second AZD1222 dose. These receptors came from an adult who received the AZD1222 COVID-19 vaccine.

The V and J genes are TRBV18 and TRBJ2-1; TRBD2 matches 11 bases. The CDR3 has 15 residues. The V and J ends lost 5 bases and 4 bases, in that order; junction bases with no gene match: 4. Per the germline V gene, CDR1 is KGHSH and CDR2 is LQKENI. CDR3 coding DNA: TGTGCCAGCTCATCCGGGACTAGCGGATACAATGAGCAGTTCTTC. Amino acids: CASSSGTSGYNEQFF.

The chain recombines TRBV28 with TRBJ2-7; D is ambiguous. CDR3 length: 15 amino acids. Trimming took off 5 bases at V and 6 bases at J, with 20 bases between the two ends. Per the germline V gene, CDR1 is MDHEN and CDR2 is SYDVKM. The CDR3 DNA reads as TGTGCCAGCAGTCCCCCCCGGTGGCCTAATCTCGAGCAGTACTTC. It specifies CASSPPRWPNLEQYF.

The gene calls are TRBV18 and TRBJ2-7; 7 bases line up with TRBD2. The V gene end was trimmed by 3 bases and the J gene end by 2 bases; junction bases not matched to a gene: 7. The CDR3 has 15 amino acids. From germline, CDR1 is KGHSH and CDR2 LQKENI. The CDR3 DNA follows: TGTGCCAGCTCACCTTCTGCGGGAGTGCCCTACGAGCAGTACTTC. This codes for CASSPSAGVPYEQYF.

V is TRBV7-2 and J is TRBJ1-1; no definite D call. Deletions cut 2 bases from V and 1 base from J, with 5 bases between. The CDR3 length is 13 residues. CDR1 is SGHTA, CDR2 FQGNSA, per germline. The CDR3 loop reads CASSLSRNTEAFF. The CDR3 region has the DNA TGTGCCAGCAGCTTAAGCCGGAACACTGAAGCTTTCTTT.

The genes are TRBV6-2 or TRBV6-3 and TRBJ1-2; D unresolved. Trimming pared 2 bases from V and 4 bases from J, leaving 8 bases between. Per germline, CDR1 MNHEY and CDR2 SVGEGT. The CDR3 runs 13 residues. CDR3 sequence: CASSYLGSYGYTF. The CDR3 nucleotides are TGTGCCAGCAGTTACCTTGGGTCCTATGGCTACACCTTC.

A single count supports this clone. This rearrangement joins TRBV6-5 to TRBJ1-1; D call uncertain. V was cut by 8 bases and J by 5 bases, with 18 bases left in between. The CDR3 sequence is 14 residues long. Germline V CDR1 and CDR2: MNHEY, SVGAGI. In DNA, the CDR3 is TGTGCCAGCTCCTTCGACCCCCGTGGGACTGAAGCTTTCTTT. Its protein product is CASSFDPRGTEAFF.

The V call is TRBV19, the J call TRBJ2-7, with D unclear. The CDR3 is made up of 16 amino acids. Germline CDR1 is LNHDA and CDR2 is SQIVND (reference sequence). Between the trimmed V and J ends, which lost 3 bases and 2 bases, there was a span of 17 bases. The CDR3 nucleotides are TGTGCCAGTAGTATGGGATCTTTTTCACCCACCTACGAGCAGTACTTC. The encoded protein is CASSMGSFSPTYEQYF. Complete variable domain (other parts from reference TRBV19 and TRBJ2-7): DGGITQSPKYLFRKEGQNVTLSCEQNLNHDAMYWYRQDPGQGLRLIYYSQIVNDFQKGDIAEGYSVSREKKESFPLTVTSAQKNPTAFYLCASSMGSFSPTYEQYFGPGTRLTVT.

The CDR3 DNA sequence: TGTGCCAGCACCTCCGGACAGAACTATGGCTACACCTTC. Translating gives CASTSGQNYGYTF. The rearrangement uses TRBV28 and TRBJ1-2; the D gene is possibly TRBD1 (6 bases). The length of the CDR3 is 13 residues. Between the trimmed V and J ends, which lost 7 bases and 2 bases, there was a span of 11 bases. Per germline, CDR1 MDHEN and CDR2 SYDVKM.

The V gene is TRBV28, the J gene TRBJ2-1; 7 bases are shared with TRBD2. The V gene's germline CDR1 is MDHEN and CDR2 SYDVKM. The CDR3 is 12 residues long. V was clipped by 4 bases and J by 7 bases; unmatched bases: 1. CDR3 sequence: CASSSGLNEQFF. CDR3 nucleotides: TGTGCCAGCAGTTCGGGACTAAATGAGCAGTTCTTC.

This sequence joins TRBV2 and TRBJ2-2; the D is unclear. This CDR3 is built from 16 residues. Germline V gene data show CDR1 as SNHLY and CDR2 as FYNNEI. V lost 6 bases and J lost 4, with 18 bases in between. CDR3 DNA sequence: TGTGCCAGCAGAGCCAGCCGGTTATCGGGCACCGGGGAGCTGTTTTTT. It is translated as CASRASRLSGTGELFF.

The chain joins TRBV28 to TRBJ2-2; D perhaps matches TRBD1 (6 bases). The CDR3 covers 15 residues. In germline, CDR1 is MDHEN, CDR2 SYDVKM. V lost 4 bases and J 4 bases, leaving 13 bases between the germline ends. CDR3 nucleotide sequence: TGTGCCAGCAGTTCCCTGACAGGATTCACCGGGGAGCTGTTTTTT. It is translated as CASSSLTGFTGELFF.

The chain has TRBV30 and TRBJ2-5; possible D gene TRBD1, 6 bases. This CDR3 comprises 14 residues. Germline loops: CDR1 GTSNPN, CDR2 SVGIG (reference sequence). V was cut by 1 base and J by 5 bases, with 14 bases left in between. The CDR3 region has the DNA TGTGCCTGGAGTGCCAACACTAGGGGGGAGACCCAGTACTTC. It is translated as CAWSANTRGETQYF. Filled out from reference TRBV30 and TRBJ2-5, the complete variable domain reads SQTIHQWPATLVQPVGSPLSLECTVEGTSNPNLYWYRQAAGRGLQLLFYSVGIGQISSEVPQNLSASRPQDRQFILSSKKLLLSDSGFYLCAWSANTRGETQYFGPGTRLLVL.

This clone was detected only a few times. The chain couples TRBV7-9 to TRBJ2-7; the match to TRBD1 covers 10 bases. The CDR3 extends over 14 amino acids. Germline V gene lookup returns CDR1 SEHNR and CDR2 FQNEAQ (reference sequence). The ends lost 7 bases at V and 3 bases at J; junction bases unmatched: 6. CDR3 bases: TGTGCCAGCAACCCGGGACAGGGGCTCTACGAGCAGTACTTC. It yields the protein CASNPGQGLYEQYF.

V usage is TRBV7-2 and J usage is TRBJ1-5, with 8 bases that match TRBD1. The CDR3 is made up of 13 amino acids. The V gene end was trimmed by 5 bases and the J gene end by 6 bases; junction bases not matched to a gene: 3. CDR1 SGHTA and CDR2 FQGNSA come from the germline V gene. The chain's CDR3 is CASSVDRGQPQHF. CDR3 DNA: TGTGCCAGCAGCGTCGACAGGGGTCAGCCCCAGCATTTT.

J is TRBJ2-3 and V is TRBV19; no firm D call. The V end lost 5 bases, the J end lost 4 bases, and 13 bases lay between the germline ends. Germline CDR1 reads LNHDA; CDR2 reads SQIVND (reference sequence). This CDR3 comprises 14 residues. CDR3 sequence (DNA): TGTGCCAGTAGTCTGGAAAGGGTTGCAGATACGCAGTATTTT. It encodes CASSLERVADTQYF.

The chain couples TRBV18 to TRBJ1-2; D perhaps matches TRBD1 (5 bases). V was pared by 2 bases and J by 5 bases, with 12 bases between. CDR1 is KGHSH and CDR2 is LQKENI in the germline V gene. The CDR3 totals 14 residues. The CDR3 DNA follows: TGTGCCAGCTCACCAAGGGGAGAGGGTTATGGCTACACCTTC. It is translated as CASSPRGEGYGYTF.

The chain employs TRBV3-1 (or the pseudogene TRBV3-2) and TRBJ2-3; tentatively, D is TRBD1 (6 bases). The ends were cut back, 1 base at V and 6 bases at J, with 8 bases in the middle. Germline CDR1 and CDR2: LGHDT and YNNKEL (reference sequence). This CDR3 is 13 amino acids long. This chain's CDR3 is CASSQVQGDTQYF. The CDR3 bases are TGTGCCAGCAGCCAAGTACAGGGCGATACGCAGTATTTT.

The rearrangement uses TRBV9 and TRBJ2-3, with TRBD2 matching 7 bases. V dropped 4 bases and J dropped 0; count of bases not matched to a gene: 17. This CDR3 spans 19 amino acids. Germline CDR1 is SGDLS and CDR2 is YYNGEE. The CDR3 bases are TGTGCCAGCAGCTACCCTTTGGCGGCTAGCGGAGGTAGCACAGATACGCAGTATTTT. Encoded protein: CASSYPLAASGGSTDTQYF.

The chain is built from TRBV2 and TRBJ2-3; 12 bases are a match to TRBD1. The CDR3 is made up of 17 amino acids. In germline, CDR1 is SNHLY, CDR2 FYNNEI. Trimming took 8 bases from V and 4 from J; bases not matched to a gene: 13. In DNA, the CDR3 is TGTGCCAGCGGTCGGACCGGGACAGGGGGCAGGGCAGATACGCAGTATTTT. Its protein product is CASGRTGTGGRADTQYF.

The genes are TRBV27 and TRBJ2-3; 12 bases line up with TRBD2. CDR1 is MNHEY and CDR2 is SMNVEV in the germline V gene (reference sequence). Trimming took 2 bases from V and 3 from J; bases not matched to a gene: 12. The CDR3 has 19 amino acids. The CDR3 region has the DNA TGTGCCAGCAGTTTAGGGGCTAGCGGGAGGGCCTGGAGGACAGATACGCAGTATTTT. Translated: CASSLGASGRAWRTDTQYF.

The CDR3 bases are TGTGCCAGCAGTGAAGTATGGACACGCGAGACCCAGTACTTC. Encoded protein: CASSEVWTRETQYF. This chain uses TRBV6-1 with TRBJ2-5, with D tentatively TRBD1 (5 bases). This CDR3 spans 14 amino acids. Germline CDR1 is MNHNS and CDR2 is SASEGT. V was pared by 1 base and J by 5 bases, with 11 bases between.

J is TRBJ1-1 and V is TRBV11-3, with D unclear. The ends were cut back, 5 bases at V and 3 bases at J, with 13 bases in the middle. This CDR3 has 14 residues. CDR1 is SGHNT, CDR2 YENEEA, per germline. CDR3 in DNA: TGTGCCAGCAGCCATAGGTGGGAGGACACTGAAGCTTTCTTT. This gives the protein CASSHRWEDTEAFF.

The rearrangement joins TRBV4-1 to TRBJ2-7; D not resolved. This CDR3 comprises 14 residues. The V gene lost 0 bases and the J gene lost 2 bases, with 8 bases spanning the gap. The germline gives CDR1 MGHRA, CDR2 YSYEKL. The CDR3 bases are TGCGCCAGCAGCCAAGAGACTCGACCCTACGAGCAGTACTTC. Its translation is CASSQETRPYEQYF.

This chain links TRBV5-4 with TRBJ2-1, with D maybe TRBD2 (5 bases). The length of the CDR3 is 19 residues. Germline V lookup: CDR1 SGHNT, CDR2 YYREEE (reference sequence). The V gene lost 4 bases and the J gene lost 0 bases, with 23 bases spanning the gap. The chain's CDR3 is CASSLIFGERRYSYNEQFF. The CDR3 region has the DNA TGTGCCAGCAGCCTGATATTCGGAGAGAGGAGGTACTCCTACAATGAGCAGTTCTTC.

The chain is built from TRBV5-1 and TRBJ1-3; D gene unclear. CDR3 length: 13 residues. Germline values: CDR1 SGHRS, CDR2 YFSETQ. V lost 4 bases, J lost 4 bases, and 9 bases lay in between. This CDR3 is CASSLDKGNTIYF. In nucleotides, the CDR3 is TGCGCCAGCAGCCTCGACAAAGGAAACACCATATATTTT.

V is TRBV15 and J is TRBJ2-7; D not resolved. Germline CDR1 reads LNHNV; CDR2 reads YYDKDF (reference sequence). V lost 5 bases to trimming and J lost 0 bases, with 11 bases between them. The CDR3 is made up of 14 amino acids. CDR3 in amino acids: CATSGPLLSYEQYF. The CDR3 coding sequence is TGTGCCACCAGCGGGCCTCTTCTCTCCTACGAGCAGTACTTC.

The chain employs TRBV10-2 and TRBJ2-3, with TRBD1 as a possible D gene (5 bases). The CDR3 has 13 amino acids. Germline CDR1 reads WSHSY; CDR2 reads SAAADI. The V and J ends lost 6 bases and 4 bases respectively, with 11 bases between them. The DNA of the CDR3 is TGCGCCAGCAGACTGCAGGGATCAGATACGCAGTATTTT. Its translation: CASRLQGSDTQYF.

The chain carries TRBV28 and TRBJ2-7; 11 bases are a match to TRBD1. Germline V gene data show CDR1 as MDHEN and CDR2 as SYDVKM. After removal of 6 bases from V and 4 bases from J, the junction contained 5 bases not matched to a gene. The CDR3 sequence is 14 residues long. The DNA of the CDR3 is TGTGCCAGCAGGGGACAGGGGGAGAGGTACGAGCAGTACTTC. Translating it yields CASRGQGERYEQYF.

The chain joins TRBV6-5 to TRBJ1-5, with D perhaps matching TRBD1 (5 bases). Trimming left V 4 bases short and J 0 bases short, with 10 bases between. The CDR3 has 15 residues. Looked up from germline, CDR1 is MNHEY and CDR2 is SVGAGI. The CDR3 region is CASSLGVGSNQPQHF. The CDR3 coding sequence is TGTGCCAGCAGTTTAGGGGTGGGTAGCAATCAGCCCCAGCATTTT.

V gene TRBV18 combines with J gene TRBJ2-1, with 9 nucleotides matching TRBD1. CDR3 length equals 13 residues. V lost 8 bases, J lost 10 bases, and 9 bases stayed unmatched. Germline V gene sequence: CDR1 KGHSH, CDR2 LQKENI. The CDR3 DNA is TGTGCCAGCAGCCGGGACAGGGCTGGAGAGCAGTTCTTC. Protein: CASSRDRAGEQFF. Filled out from reference TRBV18 and TRBJ2-1, the complete variable domain reads NAGVMQNPRHLVRRRGQEARLRCSPMKGHSHVYWYRQLPEEGLKFMVYLQKENIIDESGMPKERFSAEFPKEGPSILRIQQVVRGDSAAYFCASSRDRAGEQFFGPGTRLTVL.